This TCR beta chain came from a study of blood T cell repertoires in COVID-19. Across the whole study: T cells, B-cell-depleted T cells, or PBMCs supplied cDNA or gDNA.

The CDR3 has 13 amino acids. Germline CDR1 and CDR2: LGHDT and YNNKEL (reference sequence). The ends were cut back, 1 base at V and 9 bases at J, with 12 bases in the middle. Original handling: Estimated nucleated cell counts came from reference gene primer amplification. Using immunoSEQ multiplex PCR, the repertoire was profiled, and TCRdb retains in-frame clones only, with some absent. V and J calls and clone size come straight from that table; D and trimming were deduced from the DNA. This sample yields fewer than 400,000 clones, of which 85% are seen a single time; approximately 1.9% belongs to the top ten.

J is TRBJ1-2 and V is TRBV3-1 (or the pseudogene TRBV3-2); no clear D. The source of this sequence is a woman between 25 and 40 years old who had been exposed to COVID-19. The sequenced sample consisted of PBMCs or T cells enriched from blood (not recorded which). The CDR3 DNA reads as TGTGCCAGCAGCCAAGGGCGGGCGGGGAGCTACACCTTC. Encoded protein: CASSQGRAGSYTF.